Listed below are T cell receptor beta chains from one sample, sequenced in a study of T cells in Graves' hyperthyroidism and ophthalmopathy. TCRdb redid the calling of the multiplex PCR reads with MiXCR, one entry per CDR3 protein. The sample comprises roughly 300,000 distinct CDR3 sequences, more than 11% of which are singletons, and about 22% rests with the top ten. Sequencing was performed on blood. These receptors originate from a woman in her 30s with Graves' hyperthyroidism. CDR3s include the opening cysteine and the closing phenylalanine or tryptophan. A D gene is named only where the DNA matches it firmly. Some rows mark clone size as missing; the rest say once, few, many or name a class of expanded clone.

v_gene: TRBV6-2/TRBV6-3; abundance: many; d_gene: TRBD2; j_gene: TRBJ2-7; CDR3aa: CASRGRGRAGTSYEQYF; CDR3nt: TGTGCCAGCAGGGGACGCGGGAGGGCCGGAACCTCCTACGAGCAGTACTTC
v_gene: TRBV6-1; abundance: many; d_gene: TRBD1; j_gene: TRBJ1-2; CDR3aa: CASSTDRAVNGGYTF; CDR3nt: TGTGCCAGCAGTACGGACAGGGCGGTTAACGGTGGCTACACCTTC
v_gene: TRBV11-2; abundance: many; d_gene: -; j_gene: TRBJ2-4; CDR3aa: CASSSRGVSGSNIQYF; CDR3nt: TGTGCCAGCAGCTCCCGGGGCGTGTCGGGGTCCAACATTCAGTACTTC
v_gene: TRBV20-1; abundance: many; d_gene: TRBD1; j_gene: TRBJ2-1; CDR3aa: CSARLGQNEQFF; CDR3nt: TGCAGTGCTAGACTGGGACAGAATGAGCAGTTCTTC
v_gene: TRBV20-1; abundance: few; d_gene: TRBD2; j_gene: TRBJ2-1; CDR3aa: CSGPSGVSYNEQFF; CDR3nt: TGCAGCGGCCCTAGCGGAGTTTCCTACAATGAGCAGTTCTTC
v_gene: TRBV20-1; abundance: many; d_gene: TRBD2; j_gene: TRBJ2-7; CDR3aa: CSASRVTRGSSYEQYF; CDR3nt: TGCAGTGCTAGTCGAGTCACGCGGGGGAGCTCCTACGAGCAGTACTTC
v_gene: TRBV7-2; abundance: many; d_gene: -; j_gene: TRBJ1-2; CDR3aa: CASSLGDGYGYTF; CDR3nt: TGCGCCAGCAGCTTGGGAGACGGCTATGGCTACACCTTC
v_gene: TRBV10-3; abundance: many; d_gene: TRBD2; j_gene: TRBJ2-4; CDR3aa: CAISESTVAGGLAKNIQYF; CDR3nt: TGTGCCATCAGTGAGTCGACGGTAGCGGGGGGACTAGCCAAAAACATTCAGTACTTC
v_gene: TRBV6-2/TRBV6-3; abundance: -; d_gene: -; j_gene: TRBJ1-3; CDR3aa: CASSGGLGGTIYF; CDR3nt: TGTGCCAGCAGTGGGGGACTGGGGGGCACCATATATTTT
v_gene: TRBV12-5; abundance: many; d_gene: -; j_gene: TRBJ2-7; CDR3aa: CASGLVVPSGRTYEQYF; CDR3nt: TGTGCTAGTGGTTTGGTAGTTCCTTCGGGACGGACCTACGAGCAGTACTTC
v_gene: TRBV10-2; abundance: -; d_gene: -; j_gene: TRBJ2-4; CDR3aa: CASKDVDIQYF; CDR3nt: TGCGCCAGCAAGGACGTTGACATTCAGTACTTC
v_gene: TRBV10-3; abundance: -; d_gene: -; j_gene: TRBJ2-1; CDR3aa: CAISVWGLSSYNEQFF; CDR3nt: TGTGCCATCAGTGTATGGGGGCTAAGCTCCTACAATGAGCAGTTCTTC
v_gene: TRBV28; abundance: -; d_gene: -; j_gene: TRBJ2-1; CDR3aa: CASSPPVNRNNEQFF; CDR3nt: TGTGCCAGCAGTCCTCCCGTCAATAGAAACAATGAGCAGTTCTTC
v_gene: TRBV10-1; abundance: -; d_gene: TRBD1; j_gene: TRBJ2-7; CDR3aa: CASSEYRDRKHEQYF; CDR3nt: TGCGCCAGCAGTGAGTACCGGGACAGGAAACACGAGCAGTACTTC
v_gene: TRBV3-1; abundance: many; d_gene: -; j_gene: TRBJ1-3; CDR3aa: CASSQDSHTIYF; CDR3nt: TGTGCCAGCAGCCAAGACTCCCACACCATATATTTT
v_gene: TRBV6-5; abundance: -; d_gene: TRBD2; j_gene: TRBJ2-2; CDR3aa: CASSYESGRAHTGELFF; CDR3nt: TGTGCCAGCAGTTACGAAAGCGGGAGGGCCCACACCGGGGAGCTGTTTTTT
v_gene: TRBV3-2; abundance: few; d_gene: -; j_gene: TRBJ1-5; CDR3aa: CASSQDHRGNQPQHF; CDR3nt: TGTGCCAGCAGCCAAGACCACAGGGGCAATCAGCCCCAGCATTTT
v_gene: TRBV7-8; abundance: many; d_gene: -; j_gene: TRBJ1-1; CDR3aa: CASSAQQFPEAFF; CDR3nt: TGTGCCAGCAGCGCCCAACAGTTTCCTGAAGCTTTCTTT
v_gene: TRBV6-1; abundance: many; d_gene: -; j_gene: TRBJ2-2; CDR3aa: CASSYVVAGELFF; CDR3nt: TGTGCCAGCAGTTACGTCGTTGCCGGGGAGCTGTTTTTT
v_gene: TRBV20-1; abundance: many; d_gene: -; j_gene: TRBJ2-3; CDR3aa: CSARGGADSTDTQYF; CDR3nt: TGCAGTGCTAGAGGGGGGGCTGATAGCACAGATACGCAGTATTTT
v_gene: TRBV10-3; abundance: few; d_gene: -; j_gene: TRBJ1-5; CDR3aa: CAISAKDDQPQHF; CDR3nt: TGTGCCATCAGTGCGAAGGACGATCAGCCCCAGCATTTT
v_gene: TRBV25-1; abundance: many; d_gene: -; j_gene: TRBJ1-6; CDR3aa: CASARVGDNSPLHF; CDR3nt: TGTGCCAGCGCCCGAGTTGGGGATAATTCACCCCTCCACTTT
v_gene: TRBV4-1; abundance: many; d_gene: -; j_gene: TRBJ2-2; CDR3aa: CASSQDHGRLAGELFF; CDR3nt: TGCGCCAGCAGCCAAGATCACGGCAGATTGGCCGGGGAGCTGTTTTTT